This T cell receptor beta chain was retrieved from a study of T cell responses to AZD1222 COVID-19 vaccine. General study findings and limits: Only 5 or 6 AZD1222 recipients were seropositive at baseline.

Data came from immunoSEQ multiplex PCR; TCRdb stores just in-frame clones and leaves some out. The sample contains 120,000 to 150,000 clones, around 93% of which appear only once. This CDR3 is built from 13 residues. Trimming removed 4 bases at V and 2 bases at J, with 8 bases between. In germline, CDR1 is MNHEY, CDR2 SVGAGI. Worth noting for this clone: Its matching antigen is unknown.

The gene calls are TRBV6-5 and TRBJ1-1; D unresolved. The source material was peripheral blood, sampled 28 days after the second AZD1222 dose. This clonotype originated in an adult who received the AZD1222 COVID-19 vaccine. The CDR3 nucleotides are TGTGCCAGCAGTTTTACCGTTAACACTGAAGCTTTCTTT. Translated, it gives CASSFTVNTEAFF.